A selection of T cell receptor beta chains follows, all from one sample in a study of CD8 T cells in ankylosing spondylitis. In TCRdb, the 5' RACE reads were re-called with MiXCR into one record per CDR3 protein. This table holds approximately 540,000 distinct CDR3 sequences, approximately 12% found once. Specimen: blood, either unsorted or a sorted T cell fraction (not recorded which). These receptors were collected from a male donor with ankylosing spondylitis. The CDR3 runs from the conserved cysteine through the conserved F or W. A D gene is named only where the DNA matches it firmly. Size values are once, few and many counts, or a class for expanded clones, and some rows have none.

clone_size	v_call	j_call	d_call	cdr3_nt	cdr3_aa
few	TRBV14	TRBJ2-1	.	TGTGCCAGCAGCCAAGATCTGGGAGCCTACAATGAGCAGTTCTTC	CASSQDLGAYNEQFF
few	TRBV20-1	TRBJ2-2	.	TGCAGTGCTAGGGATCGGCGCAGATCGAACACCGGGGAGCTGTTTTTT	CSARDRRRSNTGELFF
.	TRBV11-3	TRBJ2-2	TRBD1	TGTGCCAGCAGCCACCGGACAGGGGACACCGGGGAGCTGTTTTTT	CASSHRTGDTGELFF
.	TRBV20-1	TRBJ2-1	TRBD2	TGCAGTGCTCGGGGCCCTAGCGGGACCTATGAGCAGTTCTTC	CSARGPSGTYEQFF
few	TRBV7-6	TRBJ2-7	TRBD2	TGTGCCAGCAGCCCAGAGCCGGGACTAGCGGTCTACGAGCAGTACTTC	CASSPEPGLAVYEQYF
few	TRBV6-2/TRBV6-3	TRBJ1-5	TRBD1	TGTGCCAGCAGTTATGACAGGGCTCGTAATCAGCCCCAGCATTTT	CASSYDRARNQPQHF
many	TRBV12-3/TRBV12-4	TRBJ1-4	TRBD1	TGTGCCAGCACCCTTCAGGGGGGCGGAGAAAAACTGTTTTTT	CASTLQGGGEKLFF
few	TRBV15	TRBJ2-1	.	TGTGCCACCAGCGGAGGGACAGTCTCCTACAATGAGCAGTTCTTC	CATSGGTVSYNEQFF
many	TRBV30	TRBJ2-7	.	TGTGCCTGGAGTGTAGAGGCAGCGACACCCTACGAGCAGTACTTC	CAWSVEAATPYEQYF
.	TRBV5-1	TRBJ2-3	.	TGCGCCAGCCGCCCTCCCGGGGGTGGGACAGATACGCAGTATTTT	CASRPPGGGTDTQYF
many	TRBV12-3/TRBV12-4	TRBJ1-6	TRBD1	TGTGCCAGCAGCAGGACAGGGGGAGACTCACCCCTCCACTTT	CASSRTGGDSPLHF
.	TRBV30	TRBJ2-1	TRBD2	TGTGCCTGGAGCCTCCTGCGGCTAGCGGGAGGGTCTATCTACAATGAGCAGTTCTTC	CAWSLLRLAGGSIYNEQFF
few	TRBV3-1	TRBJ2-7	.	TGTGCCAGCAGCCCTGGACCGATTTCCTCCTACGAGCAGTACTTC	CASSPGPISSYEQYF
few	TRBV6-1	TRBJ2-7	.	TGTGCCAGCAGTGAAACCCAGAGTCCACCTTACTTC	CASSETQSPPYF
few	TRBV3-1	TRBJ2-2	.	TGTGCCAGCAGCCAAGGGGGACAATACACCGGGGAGCTGTTTTTT	CASSQGGQYTGELFF
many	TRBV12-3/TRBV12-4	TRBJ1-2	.	TGTGCCAGCAGCCGACAGCGGCAGGGAGTTGGCTACACCTTC	CASSRQRQGVGYTF
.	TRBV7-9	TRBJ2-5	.	TGTGCCAGCAGCCCTTGGGGGGGGCTGGAGACCCAGTACTTC	CASSPWGGLETQYF
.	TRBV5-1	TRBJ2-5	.	TGCGCCAGCAGCTCCTCAGGGGTAGAGACCCAGTACTTC	CASSSSGVETQYF
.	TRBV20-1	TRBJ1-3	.	TGCAGTGCTCATAAGGCGCTTGGAAACACCATATATTTT	CSAHKALGNTIYF
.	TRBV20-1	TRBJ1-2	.	TGCAGTGCTAGAGATCGGCGGGGGCAAGATGGCTACACCTTC	CSARDRRGQDGYTF
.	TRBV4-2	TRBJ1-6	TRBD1	TGTGCCAGCAGCCAAGCGGCTGGACAGGGTGGAGATTCACCCCTCCACTTT	CASSQAAGQGGDSPLHF
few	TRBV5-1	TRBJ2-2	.	TGCGCCAGCTTACTGACTGTAACCGGGGAGCTGTTTTTT	CASLLTVTGELFF
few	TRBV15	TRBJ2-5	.	TGTGCCACCAGCAGCCCACTAGCTCCAGAGACCCAGTACTTC	CATSSPLAPETQYF
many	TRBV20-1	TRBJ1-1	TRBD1	TGCAGGTCCAACGAGGGACAGACGAACACTGAAGCTTTCTTT	CRSNEGQTNTEAFF